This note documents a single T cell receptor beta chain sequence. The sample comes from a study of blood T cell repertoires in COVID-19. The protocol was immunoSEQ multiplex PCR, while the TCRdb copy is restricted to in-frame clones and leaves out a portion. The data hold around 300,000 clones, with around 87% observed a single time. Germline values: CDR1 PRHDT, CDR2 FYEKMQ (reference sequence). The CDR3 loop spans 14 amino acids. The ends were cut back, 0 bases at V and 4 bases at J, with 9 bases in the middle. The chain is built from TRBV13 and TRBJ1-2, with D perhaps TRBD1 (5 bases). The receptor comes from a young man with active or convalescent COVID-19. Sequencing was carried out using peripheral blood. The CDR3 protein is CASSLGSGGYGYTF. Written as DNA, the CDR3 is TGTGCCAGCAGCTTAGGGTCCGGGGGCTATGGCTACACCTTC.